The rows below give T cell receptor beta chains drawn from one sample of a study of cytomegalovirus exposure and HLA in healthy donors. Generated by immunoSEQ multiplex PCR, the TCRdb table keeps only in-frame clones and is missing some. In the table there are 98,000 or so clones, more than 75% of which are singletons. The sequenced sample consisted of PBMCs. These TCRs come from a woman aged 40 to 49 in good health and CMV-seronegative. Each CDR3 is given with its conserved first and last residue. D genes are given only for firm matches. Rows give clone size only sometimes, using once, few, many, or a class for an expanded clone.

cdr3_aa: CASSQDRMPGYEQYF
cdr3_nt: TGCGCCAGCAGCCAAGATAGGATGCCGGGGTACGAGCAGTACTTC
cdr3_length: 15
v_call: TRBV4-3
d_call: .
clone_size: .
j_call: TRBJ2-7

cdr3_aa: CASSEHASGSGGNIQYF
cdr3_nt: TGTGCCAGCAGTGAGCACGCAAGCGGGAGTGGGGGGAACATTCAGTACTTC
cdr3_length: 17
v_call: TRBV6-4
d_call: TRBD2
clone_size: few
j_call: TRBJ2-4

cdr3_aa: CATSRSGTGNEKLFF
cdr3_nt: TGTGCCACCAGCAGGTCAGGGACAGGGAATGAAAAACTGTTTTTT
cdr3_length: 15
v_call: TRBV15
d_call: TRBD1
clone_size: .
j_call: TRBJ1-4

cdr3_aa: CASRTGLPQETQYF
cdr3_nt: TGTGCCAGCCGGACAGGGCTACCTCAAGAGACCCAGTACTTC
cdr3_length: 14
v_call: TRBV27
d_call: TRBD1
clone_size: .
j_call: TRBJ2-5

cdr3_aa: CASRSGYYNEQFF
cdr3_nt: TGTGCCAGCAGGTCGGGGTACTACAATGAGCAGTTCTTC
cdr3_length: 13
v_call: TRBV27
d_call: .
clone_size: once
j_call: TRBJ2-1

cdr3_aa: CASRQPGQGYTF
cdr3_nt: TGTGCCAGCAGACAGCCAGGGCAAGGCTACACCTTC
cdr3_length: 12
v_call: TRBV6-5
d_call: .
clone_size: .
j_call: TRBJ1-2

cdr3_aa: CASSLGGTSTLDTQYF
cdr3_nt: TGCGCCAGCAGCTTGGGAGGGACATCTACTCTAGATACGCAGTATTTT
cdr3_length: 16
v_call: TRBV5-1
d_call: .
clone_size: .
j_call: TRBJ2-3

cdr3_aa: CASSAGTGGFYEQYF
cdr3_nt: TGTGCCAGCAGTGCTGGGACAGGGGGTTTCTACGAGCAGTACTTC
cdr3_length: 15
v_call: TRBV6-1
d_call: TRBD1
clone_size: .
j_call: TRBJ2-7

cdr3_aa: CATKGHHSSPLHF
cdr3_nt: TGTGCCACCAAGGGACACCACAGTTCACCCCTCCACTTT
cdr3_length: 13
v_call: TRBV19
d_call: .
clone_size: once
j_call: TRBJ1-6

cdr3_aa: CASSLEGQLHGNTIYF
cdr3_nt: TGTGCCAGCAGTTTGGAGGGACAGCTGCATGGAAACACCATATATTTT
cdr3_length: 16
v_call: TRBV28
d_call: TRBD1
clone_size: .
j_call: TRBJ1-3

cdr3_aa: CSVEEQGQGRFEAFF
cdr3_nt: TGCAGCGTTGAAGAACAGGGACAGGGGAGGTTTGAAGCTTTCTTT
cdr3_length: 15
v_call: TRBV29-1
d_call: TRBD1
clone_size: .
j_call: TRBJ1-1

cdr3_aa: CAGLQEAGGQPQHF
cdr3_nt: TGTGCCGGCTTACAGGAGGCGGGAGGTCAGCCCCAGCATTTT
cdr3_length: 14
v_call: TRBV2
d_call: .
clone_size: .
j_call: TRBJ1-5

cdr3_aa: CASSRTAASGVHEQYF
cdr3_nt: TGTGCCAGCAGCCGCACTGCGGCCAGCGGGGTCCACGAGCAGTACTTC
cdr3_length: 16
v_call: TRBV11-2
d_call: TRBD2
clone_size: few
j_call: TRBJ2-7

cdr3_aa: CASSLRGRAAYEQYF
cdr3_nt: TGTGCCAGCTCACTCCGCGGGCGGGCTGCCTACGAGCAGTACTTC
cdr3_length: 15
v_call: TRBV18
d_call: .
clone_size: .
j_call: TRBJ2-7

cdr3_aa: CASSFAQAASYNEQFF
cdr3_nt: TGCGCCAGCAGCTTTGCCCAAGCGGCGAGCTACAATGAGCAGTTCTTC
cdr3_length: 16
v_call: TRBV5-1
d_call: .
clone_size: .
j_call: TRBJ2-1

cdr3_aa: CASSLSVGTSGDTQYF
cdr3_nt: TGCGCCAGCAGCTTGAGTGTGGGGACTAGCGGAGATACGCAGTATTTT
cdr3_length: 16
v_call: TRBV5-1
d_call: TRBD2
clone_size: few
j_call: TRBJ2-3

cdr3_aa: CASSRRANYNEQFF
cdr3_nt: TGTGCCAGCAGTCGCAGGGCTAACTACAATGAGCAGTTCTTC
cdr3_length: 14
v_call: TRBV27
d_call: .
clone_size: once
j_call: TRBJ2-1

cdr3_aa: CASSLQAGGASEQFF
cdr3_nt: TGTGCCAGCAGCTTACAAGCGGGAGGGGCTTCTGAGCAGTTCTTC
cdr3_length: 15
v_call: TRBV13
d_call: TRBD2
clone_size: once
j_call: TRBJ2-1

cdr3_aa: CASNPTGASTDTQYF
cdr3_nt: TGTGCCAGTAACCCGACCGGAGCTAGCACAGATACGCAGTATTTT
cdr3_length: 15
v_call: TRBV19
d_call: .
clone_size: few
j_call: TRBJ2-3

cdr3_aa: CASSGGDRDGYTF
cdr3_nt: TGTGCCAGCAGCGGAGGGGACAGGGACGGCTACACCTTC
cdr3_length: 13
v_call: TRBV9
d_call: TRBD1
clone_size: once
j_call: TRBJ1-2

cdr3_aa: CASRTLRGGTEAFF
cdr3_nt: TGTGCCAGCAGGACCTTGCGGGGGGGAACTGAAGCTTTCTTT
cdr3_length: 14
v_call: TRBV6-1
d_call: .
clone_size: .
j_call: TRBJ1-1

cdr3_aa: CASSLSGGSGNTIYF
cdr3_nt: TGTGCCAGCAGCTTATCTGGAGGCTCTGGAAACACCATATATTTT
cdr3_length: 15
v_call: TRBV7-8
d_call: .
clone_size: .
j_call: TRBJ1-3

cdr3_aa: CASSIFPAGNTEAFF
cdr3_nt: TGTGCCAGTAGTATATTCCCGGCAGGGAACACTGAAGCTTTCTTT
cdr3_length: 15
v_call: TRBV19
d_call: .
clone_size: .
j_call: TRBJ1-1

cdr3_aa: CSARAGELFF
cdr3_nt: TGCAGCGCCAGGGCCGGGGAGCTGTTTTTT
cdr3_length: 10
v_call: TRBV29-1
d_call: .
clone_size: .
j_call: TRBJ2-2

cdr3_aa: CASSSFRPGDYQPQHF
cdr3_nt: TGTGCCAGCAGTTCCTTCAGGCCGGGGGATTATCAGCCCCAGCATTTT
cdr3_length: 16
v_call: TRBV6-6
d_call: .
clone_size: .
j_call: TRBJ1-5

cdr3_aa: CASSSSGAYEQYF
cdr3_nt: TGTGCCAGCAGTTCTAGCGGGGCCTACGAGCAGTACTTC
cdr3_length: 13
v_call: TRBV27
d_call: TRBD2
clone_size: once
j_call: TRBJ2-7

cdr3_aa: CASSQDLGTVTYNEQFF
cdr3_nt: TGTGCCAGCAGCCAAGATCTGGGGACAGTCACCTACAATGAGCAGTTCTTC
cdr3_length: 17
v_call: TRBV14
d_call: TRBD1
clone_size: .
j_call: TRBJ2-1

cdr3_aa: CASSYSTGGTEKLFF
cdr3_nt: TGTGCCAGCAGTTACTCGACAGGGGGGACCGAAAAACTGTTTTTT
cdr3_length: 15
v_call: TRBV6-5
d_call: TRBD1
clone_size: .
j_call: TRBJ1-4

cdr3_aa: CASSPQGIRLAGYTF
cdr3_nt: TGTGCCAGCAGCCCACAGGGGATCCGCTTGGCTGGCTACACCTTC
cdr3_length: 15
v_call: TRBV6-5
d_call: TRBD1
clone_size: .
j_call: TRBJ1-2

cdr3_aa: CASSFTNSWQGFGYTF
cdr3_nt: TGTGCCAGCAGTTTCACCAACTCCTGGCAGGGCTTTGGCTACACCTTC
cdr3_length: 16
v_call: TRBV28
d_call: .
clone_size: .
j_call: TRBJ1-2

cdr3_aa: CATSRDPGTPHGYTF
cdr3_nt: TGTGCCACCAGCAGAGATCCAGGAACCCCACATGGCTACACCTTC
cdr3_length: 15
v_call: TRBV15
d_call: .
clone_size: .
j_call: TRBJ1-2

cdr3_aa: CASSLSYSTEAFF
cdr3_nt: TGCGCCAGCAGCTTGTCCTATTCCACTGAAGCTTTCTTT
cdr3_length: 13
v_call: TRBV5-1
d_call: .
clone_size: .
j_call: TRBJ1-1

cdr3_aa: CASGQGAFYGYTF
cdr3_nt: TGTGCCAGCGGACAGGGTGCATTTTATGGCTACACCTTC
cdr3_length: 13
v_call: TRBV28
d_call: TRBD1
clone_size: .
j_call: TRBJ1-2

cdr3_aa: CASNDRPSSGNTIYF
cdr3_nt: TGTGCCAGCAACGACAGGCCTTCCTCTGGAAACACCATATATTTT
cdr3_length: 15
v_call: TRBV6-6
d_call: .
clone_size: .
j_call: TRBJ1-3

cdr3_aa: CASSFGLTNEKLFF
cdr3_nt: TGTGCCAGCAGCTTCGGTCTTACTAATGAAAAACTGTTTTTT
cdr3_length: 14
v_call: TRBV9
d_call: .
clone_size: few
j_call: TRBJ1-4

cdr3_aa: CASSRGGNTDTQYF
cdr3_nt: TGTGCCAGCTCCCGGGGGGGTAACACAGATACGCAGTATTTT
cdr3_length: 14
v_call: TRBV18
d_call: TRBD2
clone_size: .
j_call: TRBJ2-3

cdr3_aa: CASSDTLAGDYNEQFF
cdr3_nt: TGTGCCAGCAGCGACACTCTAGCGGGAGACTACAATGAGCAGTTCTTC
cdr3_length: 16
v_call: TRBV7-9
d_call: TRBD2
clone_size: .
j_call: TRBJ2-1

cdr3_aa: CASILLASYNEQFF
cdr3_nt: TGCGCCAGCATATTACTAGCCTCCTACAATGAGCAGTTCTTC
cdr3_length: 14
v_call: TRBV10-1
d_call: .
clone_size: .
j_call: TRBJ2-1

cdr3_aa: CASSGRGRLFF
cdr3_nt: TGTGCCAGCAGTGGAAGGGGTAGGCTGTTTTTT
cdr3_length: 11
v_call: TRBV27
d_call: .
clone_size: .
j_call: TRBJ1-4

cdr3_aa: CASSGGQGREQYF
cdr3_nt: TGTGCCAGCAGTGGGGGGCAGGGCCGGGAGCAGTACTTC
cdr3_length: 13
v_call: TRBV2
d_call: .
clone_size: .
j_call: TRBJ2-7

cdr3_aa: CASSFRDRVATDTQYF
cdr3_nt: TGTGCCAGCAGCTTCCGGGACAGGGTAGCAACAGATACGCAGTATTTT
cdr3_length: 16
v_call: TRBV7-9
d_call: TRBD1
clone_size: .
j_call: TRBJ2-3

cdr3_aa: CSVGQGSSYEQYF
cdr3_nt: TGCAGCGTTGGGCAGGGAAGCTCCTACGAGCAGTACTTC
cdr3_length: 13
v_call: TRBV29-1
d_call: .
clone_size: once
j_call: TRBJ2-7

cdr3_aa: CASVDSLGLEQYF
cdr3_nt: TGTGCCAGCGTGGACAGCCTCGGTCTAGAGCAGTACTTC
cdr3_length: 13
v_call: TRBV28
d_call: .
clone_size: .
j_call: TRBJ2-7

cdr3_aa: CASSYSGTVRYEQYF
cdr3_nt: TGTGCCAGCAGTTACTCCGGGACAGTGCGATACGAGCAGTACTTC
cdr3_length: 15
v_call: TRBV27
d_call: TRBD1
clone_size: .
j_call: TRBJ2-7

cdr3_aa: CASSFRGILAHQPQHF
cdr3_nt: TGTGCCAGCAGTTTTAGAGGGATTTTGGCACATCAGCCCCAGCATTTT
cdr3_length: 16
v_call: TRBV28
d_call: .
clone_size: .
j_call: TRBJ1-5

cdr3_aa: CASSLAGSETQYF
cdr3_nt: TGTGCCAGCAGCTTGGCCGGGAGTGAGACCCAGTACTTC
cdr3_length: 13
v_call: TRBV11-2
d_call: .
clone_size: .
j_call: TRBJ2-5

cdr3_aa: CASSHLDRGYSNQPQHF
cdr3_nt: TGTGCCAGTAGTCACTTGGACAGGGGATATAGCAATCAGCCCCAGCATTTT
cdr3_length: 17
v_call: TRBV19
d_call: TRBD1
clone_size: .
j_call: TRBJ1-5

cdr3_aa: CAAGGAQGSGFYNEQFF
cdr3_nt: TGTGCCGCTGGGGGTGCTCAGGGGTCAGGCTTCTACAATGAGCAGTTCTTC
cdr3_length: 17
v_call: TRBV10-3
d_call: .
clone_size: few
j_call: TRBJ2-1

cdr3_aa: CASSVGGVAEQYF
cdr3_nt: TGTGCCAGCAGCGTCGGAGGGGTCGCCGAGCAGTACTTC
cdr3_length: 13
v_call: TRBV9
d_call: .
clone_size: few
j_call: TRBJ2-7

cdr3_aa: CASSDGTSGYNEQFF
cdr3_nt: TGTGCCAGCAGTGACGGGACTAGCGGGTACAATGAGCAGTTCTTC
cdr3_length: 15
v_call: TRBV6-4
d_call: TRBD2
clone_size: .
j_call: TRBJ2-1

cdr3_aa: CASSEPDRGRIEAFF
cdr3_nt: TGTGCCAGCAGTGAACCGGACAGGGGACGGATTGAAGCTTTCTTT
cdr3_length: 15
v_call: TRBV28
d_call: TRBD1
clone_size: once
j_call: TRBJ1-1

cdr3_aa: CASSHRGHSAGYTF
cdr3_nt: TGTGCCAGCAGCCACAGGGGGCATTCGGCCGGCTACACCTTC
cdr3_length: 14
v_call: TRBV7-2
d_call: TRBD1
clone_size: .
j_call: TRBJ1-2

cdr3_aa: CASSLGRGNTEAFF
cdr3_nt: TGTGCCAGCAGCTTGGGCAGGGGGAACACTGAAGCTTTCTTT
cdr3_length: 14
v_call: TRBV5-5
d_call: .
clone_size: .
j_call: TRBJ1-1

cdr3_aa: CSAGGANVLTF
cdr3_nt: TGCAGCGCCGGGGGGGCCAACGTCCTGACTTTC
cdr3_length: 11
v_call: TRBV29-1
d_call: .
clone_size: .
j_call: TRBJ2-6

cdr3_aa: CASSLTALYGYTF
cdr3_nt: TGTGCCAGCAGCCTCACAGCTCTGTATGGCTACACCTTC
cdr3_length: 13
v_call: TRBV7-9
d_call: .
clone_size: .
j_call: TRBJ1-2